This T cell receptor (beta chain) was found in a study of PD-1 blockade in classical Hodgkin lymphoma. This clone was observed a single time. All patients experienced relapse after autologous stem cell transplantation, and brentuximab vedotin exposure was variable. Germline CDR1 is SGHRS and CDR2 is YFSETQ. V trimming: 4 bases; J trimming: 7 bases; junction bases outside the gene matches: 5. The CDR3 has 15 amino acids. Generated by immunoSEQ multiplex PCR, the TCRdb table keeps only in-frame clones and is missing some. Counted here are tens of thousands of clones, 73% occurring once; the ten biggest clones make up over 12%.

The sample was peripheral blood mononuclear cells (PBMCs), taken before the second cycle of nivolumab. The J gene is TRBJ2-1, the V gene TRBV5-1; 13 bases are a match to TRBD2. This receptor was taken from a human donor with classical Hodgkin lymphoma. CDR3 bases: TGCGCCAGCAGCATACTAGCGGGAGGGGGGAATGAGCAGTTCTTC. Amino acids: CASSILAGGGNEQFF.